The source of this TCR beta chain is a study of Ad26.COV2.S vaccination and SARS-CoV-2 variants. At the level of the study: Administration of Ad26.COV2.S was intramuscular, either once or twice 56 days apart.

Repertoires were generated with immunoSEQ multiplex PCR, while TCRdb's copy carries only in-frame clones and drops some. The sample has more than 400,000 clones, roughly 88% seen once. The treatment was: 15 to 20 received Ad26.COV2.S at low or high dose, single or two shots; roughly five received placebo; per-sample allocation not given. Collection of the samples took place on day 63 after the first injection of vaccine or placebo. A Boston adult aged 18-55 years was the donor. Study-wide results and limits: Spike-specific TCR breadth ran higher among vaccine recipients than placebo recipients. The TCR breadth and depth analyses may have produced an underestimate of total T cell responses.

A remark on this clone: What it binds is not known.

The germline V and J ends were trimmed by 6 bases and 3 bases, with 11 bases remaining between them. The CDR3 contains 13 residues. Germline-derived CDR1 and CDR2 are MNHEY and SVGEGT. The rearrangement joins TRBV6-2 or TRBV6-3 to TRBJ1-2; no clear D. This TCR was sampled from a person between 18 and 65 years old who received the Ad26.COV2.S COVID-19 vaccine or a placebo. The sample was peripheral blood, taken in a trial of Ad26.COV2.S vaccine versus placebo. CDR3 region: CASSPQSDYGYTF. DNA of the CDR3: TGTGCCAGCAGCCCCCAGTCTGACTATGGCTACACCTTC.